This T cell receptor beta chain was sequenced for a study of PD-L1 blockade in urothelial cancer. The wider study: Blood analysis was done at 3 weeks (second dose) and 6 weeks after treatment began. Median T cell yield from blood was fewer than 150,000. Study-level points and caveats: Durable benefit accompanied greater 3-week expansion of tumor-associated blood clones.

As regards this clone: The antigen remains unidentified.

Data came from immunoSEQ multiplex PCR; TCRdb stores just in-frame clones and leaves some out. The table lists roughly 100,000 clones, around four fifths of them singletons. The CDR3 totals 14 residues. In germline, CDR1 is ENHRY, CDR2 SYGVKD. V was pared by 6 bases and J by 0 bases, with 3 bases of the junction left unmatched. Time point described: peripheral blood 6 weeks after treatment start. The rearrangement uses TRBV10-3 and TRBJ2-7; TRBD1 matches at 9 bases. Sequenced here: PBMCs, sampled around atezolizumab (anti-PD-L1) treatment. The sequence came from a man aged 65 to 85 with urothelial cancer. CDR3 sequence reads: CAIRDRGNSYEQYF. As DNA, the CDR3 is TGTGCCATCAGAGACAGGGGGAACTCCTACGAGCAGTACTTC.